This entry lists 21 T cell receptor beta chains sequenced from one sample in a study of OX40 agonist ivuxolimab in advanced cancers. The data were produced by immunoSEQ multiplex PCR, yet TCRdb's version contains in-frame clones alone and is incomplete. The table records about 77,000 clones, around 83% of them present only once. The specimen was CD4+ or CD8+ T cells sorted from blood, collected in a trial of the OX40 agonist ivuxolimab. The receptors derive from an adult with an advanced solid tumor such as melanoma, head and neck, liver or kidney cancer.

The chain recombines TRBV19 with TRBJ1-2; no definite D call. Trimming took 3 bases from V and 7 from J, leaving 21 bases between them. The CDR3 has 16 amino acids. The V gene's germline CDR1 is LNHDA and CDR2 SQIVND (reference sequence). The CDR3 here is CASSIFSLQPVGGYTF. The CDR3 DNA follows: TGTGCCAGTAGTATCTTTTCACTTCAACCGGTGGGTGGCTACACCTTC.

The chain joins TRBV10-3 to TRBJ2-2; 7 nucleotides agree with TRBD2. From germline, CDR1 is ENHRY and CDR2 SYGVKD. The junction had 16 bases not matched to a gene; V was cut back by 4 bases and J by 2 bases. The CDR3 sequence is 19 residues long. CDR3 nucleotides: TGTGCCATCAGTGCACCCCTATCCCAGTCGGGGGGAAACACCGGGGAGCTGTTTTTT. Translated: CAISAPLSQSGGNTGELFF.

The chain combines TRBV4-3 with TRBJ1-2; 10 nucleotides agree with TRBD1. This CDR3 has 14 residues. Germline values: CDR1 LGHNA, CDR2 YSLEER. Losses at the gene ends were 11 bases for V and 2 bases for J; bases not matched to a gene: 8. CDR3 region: CASRDRGSNYGYTF. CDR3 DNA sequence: TGCGCCTCCCGGGACAGGGGCTCGAACTATGGCTACACCTTC.

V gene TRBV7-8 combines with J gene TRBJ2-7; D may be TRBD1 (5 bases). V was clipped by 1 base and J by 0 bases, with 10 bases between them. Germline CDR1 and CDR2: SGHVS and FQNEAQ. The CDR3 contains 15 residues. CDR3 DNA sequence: TGTGCCAGCAGCTTAGGGGGCAAGACCTCCTACGAGCAGTACTTC. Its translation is CASSLGGKTSYEQYF.

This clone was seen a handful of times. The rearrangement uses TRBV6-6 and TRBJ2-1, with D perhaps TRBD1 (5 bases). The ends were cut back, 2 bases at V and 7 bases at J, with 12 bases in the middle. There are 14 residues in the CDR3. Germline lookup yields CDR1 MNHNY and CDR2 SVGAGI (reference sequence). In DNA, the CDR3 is TGTGCCAGCAGTTACAGGGGCGAGAGTAATGAGCAGTTCTTC. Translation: CASSYRGESNEQFF.

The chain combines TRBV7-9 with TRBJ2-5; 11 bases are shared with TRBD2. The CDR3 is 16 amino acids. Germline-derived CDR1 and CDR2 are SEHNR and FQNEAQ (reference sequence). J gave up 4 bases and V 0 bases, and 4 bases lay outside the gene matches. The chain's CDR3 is CASSLARGLAAETQYF. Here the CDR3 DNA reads TGTGCCAGCAGCTTAGCGCGGGGACTAGCGGCAGAGACCCAGTACTTC.

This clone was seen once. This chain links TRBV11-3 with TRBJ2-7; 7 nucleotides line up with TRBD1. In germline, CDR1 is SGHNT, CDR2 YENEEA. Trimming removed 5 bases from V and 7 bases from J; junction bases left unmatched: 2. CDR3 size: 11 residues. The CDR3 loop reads CASSAQGEQYF. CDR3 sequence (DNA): TGTGCCAGCAGCGCACAGGGGGAGCAGTACTTC.

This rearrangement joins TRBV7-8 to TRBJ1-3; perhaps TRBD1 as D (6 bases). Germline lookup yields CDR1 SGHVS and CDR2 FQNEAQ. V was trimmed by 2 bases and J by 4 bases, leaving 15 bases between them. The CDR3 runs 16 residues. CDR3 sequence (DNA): TGTGCCAGCAGCTTATCGGCAACAGGGCCCGGAAACACCATATATTTT. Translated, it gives CASSLSATGPGNTIYF.

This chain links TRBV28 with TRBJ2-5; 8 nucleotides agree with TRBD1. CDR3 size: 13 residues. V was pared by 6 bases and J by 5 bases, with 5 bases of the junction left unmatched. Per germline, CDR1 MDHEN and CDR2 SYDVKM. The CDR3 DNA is TGTGCCAGCAGAGCAGGGGGCTGGGAGACCCAGTACTTC. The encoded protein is CASRAGGWETQYF.

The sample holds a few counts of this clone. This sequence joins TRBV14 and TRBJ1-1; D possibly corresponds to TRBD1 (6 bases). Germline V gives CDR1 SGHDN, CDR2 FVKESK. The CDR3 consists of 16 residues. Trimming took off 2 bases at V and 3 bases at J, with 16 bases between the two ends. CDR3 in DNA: TGTGCCAGCAGCCAACGGAGGGGGGAGGTGTACACTGAAGCTTTCTTT. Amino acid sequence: CASSQRRGEVYTEAFF.

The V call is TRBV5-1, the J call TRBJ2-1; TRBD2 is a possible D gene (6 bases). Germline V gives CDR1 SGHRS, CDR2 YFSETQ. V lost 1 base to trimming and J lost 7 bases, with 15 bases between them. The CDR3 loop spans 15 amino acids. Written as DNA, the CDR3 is TGCGCCAGCAGCTTGTTGGCTAGCGCAAGGAATGAGCAGTTCTTC. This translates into CASSLLASARNEQFF.

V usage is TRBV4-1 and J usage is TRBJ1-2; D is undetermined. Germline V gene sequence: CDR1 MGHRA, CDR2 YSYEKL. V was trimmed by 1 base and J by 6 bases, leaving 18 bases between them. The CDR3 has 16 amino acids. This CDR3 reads CASSQGREGPRHGYTF. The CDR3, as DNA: TGCGCCAGCAGCCAAGGTCGTGAAGGGCCTCGGCATGGCTACACCTTC.

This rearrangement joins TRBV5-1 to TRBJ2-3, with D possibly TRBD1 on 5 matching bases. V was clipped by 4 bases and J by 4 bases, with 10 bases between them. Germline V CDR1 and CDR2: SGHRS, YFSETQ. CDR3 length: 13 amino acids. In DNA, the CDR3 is TGCGCCAGCAGCCAAGGGGTTTCAGATACGCAGTATTTT. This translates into CASSQGVSDTQYF.

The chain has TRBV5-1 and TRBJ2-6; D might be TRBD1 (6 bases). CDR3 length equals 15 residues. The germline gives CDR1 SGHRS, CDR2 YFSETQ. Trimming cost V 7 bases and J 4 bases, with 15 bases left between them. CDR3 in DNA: TGCGCCAGCGGCACCTCCGGGACAGGGGCCAACGTCCTGACTTTC. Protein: CASGTSGTGANVLTF.

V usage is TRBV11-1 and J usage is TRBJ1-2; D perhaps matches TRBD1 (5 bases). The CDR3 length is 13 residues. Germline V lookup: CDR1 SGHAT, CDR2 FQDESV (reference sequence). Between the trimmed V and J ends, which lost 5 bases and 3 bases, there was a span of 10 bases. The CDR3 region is CASSGRQHYGYTF. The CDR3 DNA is TGTGCCAGCAGCGGCCGACAGCACTATGGCTACACCTTC.

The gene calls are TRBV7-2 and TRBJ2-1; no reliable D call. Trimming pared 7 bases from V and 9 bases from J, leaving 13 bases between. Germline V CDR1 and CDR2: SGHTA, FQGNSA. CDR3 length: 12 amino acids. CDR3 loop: CASTPQESEQFF. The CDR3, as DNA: TGTGCCAGCACGCCCCAGGAAAGTGAGCAGTTCTTC.

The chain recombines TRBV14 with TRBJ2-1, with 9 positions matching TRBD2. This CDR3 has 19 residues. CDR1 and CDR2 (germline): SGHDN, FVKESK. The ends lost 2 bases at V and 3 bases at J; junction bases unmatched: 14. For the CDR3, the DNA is TGTGCCAGCAGCCAATTACCAAACCGGGCGGGGGGGCTCTACAATGAGCAGTTCTTC. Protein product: CASSQLPNRAGGLYNEQFF.

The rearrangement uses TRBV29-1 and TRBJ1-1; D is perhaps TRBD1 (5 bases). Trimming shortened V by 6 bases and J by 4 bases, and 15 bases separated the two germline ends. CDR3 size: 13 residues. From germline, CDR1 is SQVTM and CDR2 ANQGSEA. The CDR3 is CSVHQTQGTEAFF. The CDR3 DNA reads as TGCAGCGTCCACCAAACTCAGGGCACTGAAGCTTTCTTT.

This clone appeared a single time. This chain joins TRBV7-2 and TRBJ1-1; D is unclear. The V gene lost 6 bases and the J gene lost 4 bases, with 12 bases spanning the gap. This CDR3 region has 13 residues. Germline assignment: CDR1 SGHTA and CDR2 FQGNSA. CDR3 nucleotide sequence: TGTGCCAGCAGAGCGCAGCGGCCCACTGAAGCTTTCTTT. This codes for CASRAQRPTEAFF.

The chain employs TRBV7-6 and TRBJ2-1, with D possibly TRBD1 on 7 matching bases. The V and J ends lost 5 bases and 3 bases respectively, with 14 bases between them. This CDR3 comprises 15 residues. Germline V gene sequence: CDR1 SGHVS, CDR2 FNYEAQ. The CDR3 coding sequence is TGTGCCAGCAGCCAGCGACAGGGAGGCTACAATGAGCAGTTCTTC. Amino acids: CASSQRQGGYNEQFF.

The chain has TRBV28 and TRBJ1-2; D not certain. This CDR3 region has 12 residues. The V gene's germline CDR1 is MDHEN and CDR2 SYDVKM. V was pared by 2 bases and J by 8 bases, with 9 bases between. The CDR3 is CASSLSPGGYTF. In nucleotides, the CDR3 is TGTGCCAGCAGTTTAAGCCCGGGGGGCTACACCTTC.